A selection of T cell receptor beta chains follows, all from one sample in a study of blood T cell repertoires in COVID-19. Sequencing was performed with immunoSEQ multiplex PCR; in TCRdb, only in-frame clones are kept and a portion is missing. The table has 80,000 to 100,000 clones, roughly 87% seen once. The sample was peripheral blood. Source of these receptors: a man between 65 and 85 years old with acute or convalescent COVID-19. Both conserved end residues are part of each CDR3. A D gene is named only where the DNA matches it firmly. Expanded clones are given a class, and other clones once, few, many or no size at all.

v_call	clone_size	j_call	d_call	cdr3_nt	cdr3_aa
TRBV5-6	-	TRBJ1-5	TRBD1	TGTGCCAGCAGCTCCATCAACTCCGGGACAGGGAAACAGCCCCAGCATTTT	CASSSINSGTGKQPQHF
TRBV5-1	-	TRBJ1-1	-	TGCGCCAGCAGCGAGAAAGGGGATTCTTGGAACACTGAAGCTTTCTTT	CASSEKGDSWNTEAFF
TRBV7-9	-	TRBJ2-2	TRBD1	TGTGCCAAAGACAGGGCCGGGGAGCTGTTTTTT	CAKDRAGELFF
TRBV29-1	-	TRBJ1-2	TRBD1	TGCAGCGTCGCTCCGCGGACAGGGGGAGCCCCTGGCTACACCTTC	CSVAPRTGGAPGYTF
TRBV2	-	TRBJ2-6	-	TGTGCCAGCAGTGTTGTGGCTAGCTCTGGGGCCAACGTCCTGACTTTC	CASSVVASSGANVLTF
TRBV10-1	-	TRBJ1-1	-	TGCGCCAGCAGCGTGGGGAGTTCACTAACTGAAGCTTTCTTT	CASSVGSSLTEAFF
TRBV2	-	TRBJ1-6	-	TGTGCCAGCAGTGAACGGGGGGGTTGGGCCTATAATTCACCCCTCCACTTT	CASSERGGWAYNSPLHF
TRBV5-1	-	TRBJ1-4	TRBD1	TGCGCCAGCAGCCTTCGGACAGGCGGTAATGAAAAACTGTTTTTT	CASSLRTGGNEKLFF
TRBV27	-	TRBJ2-2	-	TGTGCCAGCAGTTTAAGCGGGTTGGTAAACACCGGGGAGCTGTTTTTT	CASSLSGLVNTGELFF
TRBV19	-	TRBJ1-4	-	TGTGCCAGTAGTATTCGGCGGCTTGAAAAACTGTTTTTT	CASSIRRLEKLFF
TRBV5-6	-	TRBJ2-4	TRBD1	TGTGCCAGCAGCCGGGGACAGGGAAGGGAGGACATTCAGTACTTC	CASSRGQGREDIQYF
TRBV7-9	-	TRBJ2-1	-	TGTGCCAGCAGCTTACAAGGGGTGAGCTCCTACAATGAGCAGTTCTTC	CASSLQGVSSYNEQFF
TRBV19	-	TRBJ2-7	TRBD1	TGTGCCAGTAGCCCGGGACAGGCATCCTACGAGCAGTACTTC	CASSPGQASYEQYF
TRBV7-8	-	TRBJ1-2	-	TGTGCCAGCAGCCCGAGGAAGGGAGTCAGCTTCTATGGCTACACCTTC	CASSPRKGVSFYGYTF
TRBV11-2	-	TRBJ1-4	TRBD1	TGTGCCAGCAGCTTAGGATCCAGGGGGGACGAAAAACTGTTTTTT	CASSLGSRGDEKLFF
TRBV27	-	TRBJ2-5	-	TGTGCCAGCAGTTTTTTCGGCAGGGCCCAAGAGACCCAGTACTTC	CASSFFGRAQETQYF
TRBV3-1/TRBV3-2	-	TRBJ2-7	TRBD2	TGTGCCAGCAGCCCCCTTTGGGTAGCGGGGGTCGAGCAGTACTTC	CASSPLWVAGVEQYF
TRBV19	-	TRBJ2-7	-	TGTGCCAGTAGCCGAACAGAATCCTACGAGCAGTACTTC	CASSRTESYEQYF
TRBV6-6	-	TRBJ2-2	TRBD1	TGTGCCAGCAGAACACTCTGGACAGGGGGCTCCGGGGAGCTGTTTTTT	CASRTLWTGGSGELFF
TRBV28	once	TRBJ1-2	-	TGTGCCAGCCGATCAGGGTTGGGTGGCTACACCTTC	CASRSGLGGYTF
TRBV5-1	-	TRBJ1-1	-	TGCGCCAGCACCCTTAGGGAGGGGAGCGGCACTGAAGCTTTCTTT	CASTLREGSGTEAFF
TRBV5-4	-	TRBJ1-2	TRBD1	TGTGCCAGCAGTTACAGGGGGAACTATGGCTACACCTTC	CASSYRGNYGYTF
TRBV2	-	TRBJ2-5	-	TGTGCCAGTGGACTTACGGTTCGGGAGACCCAGTACTTC	CASGLTVRETQYF
TRBV28	-	TRBJ2-5	-	TGTGCCAGCAGTTTAACAGAGGGGACCCAGTACTTC	CASSLTEGTQYF
TRBV5-4	-	TRBJ1-2	TRBD1	TGTGCCAGCAGCTTGGAACAGGGGGCGGATGGCTACACCTTC	CASSLEQGADGYTF
TRBV20-1	-	TRBJ2-7	TRBD1	TGCAGTGCTAGTTTACAGGGGGCGTACGAGCAGTACTTC	CSASLQGAYEQYF
TRBV6-1	-	TRBJ1-2	-	TGTGCCAGCAGTGAAGTAGGGGTAGGCTACACCTTC	CASSEVGVGYTF
TRBV9	-	TRBJ1-1	-	TGTGCCAGCAGCCTTGGACACTCCACTGAAGCTTTCTTT	CASSLGHSTEAFF
TRBV14	few	TRBJ2-5	TRBD2	TGTGCCAGCAGCCAAGACCAGCGGGGCAGAGCGGAGACCCAGTACTTC	CASSQDQRGRAETQYF
TRBV4-1	-	TRBJ2-6	TRBD1	TGCGCCAGCAGCCTTACCGACAGGGCTCCTGGGGCCAACGTCCTGACTTTC	CASSLTDRAPGANVLTF
TRBV19	-	TRBJ1-5	TRBD1	TGTGCCAGTAGTATTGTGGACAGGGTTGCGGCGAGTAATCAGCCCCAGCATTTT	CASSIVDRVAASNQPQHF